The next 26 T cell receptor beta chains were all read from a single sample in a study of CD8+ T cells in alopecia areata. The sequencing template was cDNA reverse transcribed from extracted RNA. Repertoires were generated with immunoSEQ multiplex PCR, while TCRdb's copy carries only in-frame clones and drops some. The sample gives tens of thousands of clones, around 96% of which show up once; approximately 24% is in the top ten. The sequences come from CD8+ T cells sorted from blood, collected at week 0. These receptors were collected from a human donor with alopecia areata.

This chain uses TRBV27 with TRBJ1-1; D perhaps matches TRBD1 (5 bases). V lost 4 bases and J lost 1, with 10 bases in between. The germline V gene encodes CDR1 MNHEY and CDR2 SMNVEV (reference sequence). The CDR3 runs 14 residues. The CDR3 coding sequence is TGTGCCAGCAGTTGGGGCTCAGCGAACACTGAAGCTTTCTTT. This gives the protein CASSWGSANTEAFF.

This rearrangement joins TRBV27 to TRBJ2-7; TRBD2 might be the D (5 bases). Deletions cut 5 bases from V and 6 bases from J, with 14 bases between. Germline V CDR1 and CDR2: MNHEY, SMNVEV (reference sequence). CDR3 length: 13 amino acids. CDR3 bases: TGTGCCAGCAGTCCCGGACTCGGAGCCGAGCAGTACTTC. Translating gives CASSPGLGAEQYF.

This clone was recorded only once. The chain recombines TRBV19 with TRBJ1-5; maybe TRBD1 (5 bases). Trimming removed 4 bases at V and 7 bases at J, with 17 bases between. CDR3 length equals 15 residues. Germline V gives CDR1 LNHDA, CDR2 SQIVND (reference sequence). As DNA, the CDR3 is TGTGCCAGTAGTAGATCCAGGGTTGGGAGGCAGCCCCAGCATTTT. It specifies CASSRSRVGRQPQHF.

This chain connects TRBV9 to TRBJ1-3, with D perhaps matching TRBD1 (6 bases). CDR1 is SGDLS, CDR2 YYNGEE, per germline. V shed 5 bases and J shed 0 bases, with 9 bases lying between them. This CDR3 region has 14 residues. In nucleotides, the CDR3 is TGTGCCAGCAGAGGGACATCCTCTGGAAACACCATATATTTT. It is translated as CASRGTSSGNTIYF.

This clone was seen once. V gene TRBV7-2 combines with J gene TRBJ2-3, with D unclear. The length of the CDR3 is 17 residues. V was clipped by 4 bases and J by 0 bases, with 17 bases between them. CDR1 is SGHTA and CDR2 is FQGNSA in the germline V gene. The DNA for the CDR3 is TGTGCCAGCAGCTCCTACGTTCCAGTGGATAGCACAGATACGCAGTATTTT. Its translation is CASSSYVPVDSTDTQYF. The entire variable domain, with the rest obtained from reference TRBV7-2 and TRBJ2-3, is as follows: GAGVSQSPSNKVTEKGKDVELRCDPISGHTALYWYRQSLGQGLEFLIYFQGNSAPDKSGLPSDRFSAERTGGSVSTLTIQRTQQEDSAVYLCASSSYVPVDSTDTQYFGPGTRLTVL.

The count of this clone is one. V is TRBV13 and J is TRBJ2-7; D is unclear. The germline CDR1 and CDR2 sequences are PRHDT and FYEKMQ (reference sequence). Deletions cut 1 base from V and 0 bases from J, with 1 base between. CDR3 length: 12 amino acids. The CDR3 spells CASSLASYEQYF. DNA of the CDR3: TGTGCCAGCAGCTTAGCCTCCTACGAGCAGTACTTC.

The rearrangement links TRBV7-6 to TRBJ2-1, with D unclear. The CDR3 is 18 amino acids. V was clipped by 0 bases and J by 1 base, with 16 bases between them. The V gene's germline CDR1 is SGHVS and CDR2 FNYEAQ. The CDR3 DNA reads TGTGCCAGCAGCTTAGCGTTGAGCCTCAGAGAGTCCTACAATGAGCAGTTCTTC. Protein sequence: CASSLALSLRESYNEQFF. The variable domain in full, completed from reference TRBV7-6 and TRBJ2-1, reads GAGVSQSPRYKVTKRGQDVALRCDPISGHVSLYWYRQALGQGPEFLTYFNYEAQQDKSGLPNDRFSAERPEGSISTLTIQRTEQRDSAMYRCASSLALSLRESYNEQFFGPGTRLTVL.

CDR3 DNA sequence: TGTGCCAGCAGCCCGTCCGGGACCTCCTACGAGCAGTACTTC. It specifies CASSPSGTSYEQYF. The chain links TRBV9 to TRBJ2-7; D tentatively fits TRBD1 or TRBD2 (5 bases each). CDR1 SGDLS and CDR2 YYNGEE come from the germline V gene. V was pared by 4 bases and J by 0 bases, with 11 bases between. The CDR3 length is 14 residues.

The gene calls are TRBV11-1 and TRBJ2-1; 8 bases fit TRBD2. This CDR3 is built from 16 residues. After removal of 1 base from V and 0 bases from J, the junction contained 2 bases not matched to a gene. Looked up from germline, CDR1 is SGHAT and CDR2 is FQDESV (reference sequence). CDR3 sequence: CASSLGRGGSYNEQFF. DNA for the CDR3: TGTGCCAGCAGCTTAGGACGGGGGGGCTCCTACAATGAGCAGTTCTTC.

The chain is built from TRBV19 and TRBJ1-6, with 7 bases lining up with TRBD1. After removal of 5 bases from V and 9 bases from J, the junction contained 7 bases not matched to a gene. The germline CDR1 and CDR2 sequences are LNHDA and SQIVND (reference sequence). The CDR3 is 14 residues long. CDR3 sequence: CASSPGQEISPLHF. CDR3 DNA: TGTGCCAGTAGTCCAGGACAGGAGATTTCACCCCTCCACTTT.

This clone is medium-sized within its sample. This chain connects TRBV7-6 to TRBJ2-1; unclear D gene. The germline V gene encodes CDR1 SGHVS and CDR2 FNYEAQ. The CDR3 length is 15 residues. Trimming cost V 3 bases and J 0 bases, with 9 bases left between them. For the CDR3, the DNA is TGTGCCAGCAGCTTGCAACAGAGCTCCTACAATGAGCAGTTCTTC. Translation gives CASSLQQSSYNEQFF.

As DNA, the CDR3 is TGTGCCAGCACCACCTTTGGGCCTAGCACAGATACGCAGTATTTT. This gives the protein CASTTFGPSTDTQYF. The chain has TRBV7-8 and TRBJ2-3; D call uncertain. Germline-derived CDR1 and CDR2 are SGHVS and FQNEAQ. The CDR3 consists of 15 residues. Trimming removed 7 bases at V and 0 bases at J, with 14 bases between.

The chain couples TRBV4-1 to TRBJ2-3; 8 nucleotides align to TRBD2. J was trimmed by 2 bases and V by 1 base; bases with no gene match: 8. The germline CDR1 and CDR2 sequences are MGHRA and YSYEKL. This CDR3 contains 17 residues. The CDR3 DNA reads TGCGCCAGCAGCCAAGGCCAGCGGGGGACGTTCACAGATACGCAGTATTTT. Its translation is CASSQGQRGTFTDTQYF.

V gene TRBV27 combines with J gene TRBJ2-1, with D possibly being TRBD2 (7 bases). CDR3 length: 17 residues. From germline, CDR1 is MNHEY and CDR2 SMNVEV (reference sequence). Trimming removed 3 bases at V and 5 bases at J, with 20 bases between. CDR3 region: CASSLFSSGGGHNEQFF. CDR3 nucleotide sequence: TGTGCCAGCAGTTTGTTTTCTAGTGGGGGGGGCCACAATGAGCAGTTCTTC.

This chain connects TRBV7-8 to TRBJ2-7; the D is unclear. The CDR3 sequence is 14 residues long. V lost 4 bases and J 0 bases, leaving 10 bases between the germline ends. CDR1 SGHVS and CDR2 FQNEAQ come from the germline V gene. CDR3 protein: CASSSPGLSYEQYF. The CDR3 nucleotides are TGTGCCAGCAGCTCCCCGGGCCTCTCCTACGAGCAGTACTTC.

The CDR3 DNA is TGTGCCAGCAGTGATATGGGAGCCCCCTACGAGCAGTACTTC. This gives the protein CASSDMGAPYEQYF. This chain connects TRBV2 to TRBJ2-7, with D perhaps TRBD2 (5 bases). Trimming pared 3 bases from V and 2 bases from J, leaving 11 bases between. CDR1 is SNHLY, CDR2 FYNNEI, per germline. There are 14 residues in the CDR3.

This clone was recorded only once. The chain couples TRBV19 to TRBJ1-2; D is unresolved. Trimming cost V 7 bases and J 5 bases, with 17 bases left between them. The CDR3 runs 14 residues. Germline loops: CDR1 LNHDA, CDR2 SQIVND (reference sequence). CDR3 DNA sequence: TGTGCCAGTACCTCGAAGTGGGGAGGGTATGGCTACACCTTC. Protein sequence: CASTSKWGGYGYTF.

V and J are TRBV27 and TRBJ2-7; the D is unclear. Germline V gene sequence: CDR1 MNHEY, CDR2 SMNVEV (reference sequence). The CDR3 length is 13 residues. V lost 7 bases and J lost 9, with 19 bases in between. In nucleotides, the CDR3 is TGTGCCAGCACTGGCCGAAGTGATGTTCGGCAGTACTTC. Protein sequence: CASTGRSDVRQYF.

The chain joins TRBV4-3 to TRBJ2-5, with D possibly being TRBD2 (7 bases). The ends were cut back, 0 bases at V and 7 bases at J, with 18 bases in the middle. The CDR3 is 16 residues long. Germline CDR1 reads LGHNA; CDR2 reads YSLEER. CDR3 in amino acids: CASSQDRRGAAGTQYF. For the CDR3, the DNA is TGCGCCAGCAGCCAAGATCGACGGGGGGCGGCTGGGACCCAGTACTTC.

This CDR3 is CASGGTYTGELFF. The DNA for the CDR3 is TGTGCCAGCGGCGGGACTTACACCGGGGAGCTGTTTTTT. The gene calls are TRBV6-1 and TRBJ2-2, with a tentative D call TRBD2 (6 bases). The CDR3 is 13 residues long. Trimming left V 8 bases short and J 3 bases short, with 10 bases between. From germline, CDR1 is MNHNS and CDR2 SASEGT.

CDR3 in DNA: TGTGCCAGCAGCGACACGGAGCAGTACTTC. It codes for CASSDTEQYF. The V and J genes are TRBV2 and TRBJ2-7; D not certain. This CDR3 contains 10 residues. Trimming stripped 6 bases from V and 7 bases from J, with 7 bases between. CDR1 and CDR2 from the germline V gene are SNHLY and FYNNEI.

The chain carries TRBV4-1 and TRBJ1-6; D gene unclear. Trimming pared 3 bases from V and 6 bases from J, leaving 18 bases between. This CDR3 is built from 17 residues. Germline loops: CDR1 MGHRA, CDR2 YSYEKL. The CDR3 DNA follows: TGCGCCAGCAGCCATCGCCAGCTGAGTCAGGTTAATTCACCCCTCCACTTT. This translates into CASSHRQLSQVNSPLHF.

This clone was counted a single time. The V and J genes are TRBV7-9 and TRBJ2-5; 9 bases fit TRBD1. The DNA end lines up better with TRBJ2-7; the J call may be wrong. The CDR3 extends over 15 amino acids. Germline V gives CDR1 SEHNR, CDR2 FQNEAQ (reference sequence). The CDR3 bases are TGTGCCAGCAGCATATCCGGGACAGGGAACTACGAGCAGTACTTC. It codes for CASSISGTGNYEQYF.

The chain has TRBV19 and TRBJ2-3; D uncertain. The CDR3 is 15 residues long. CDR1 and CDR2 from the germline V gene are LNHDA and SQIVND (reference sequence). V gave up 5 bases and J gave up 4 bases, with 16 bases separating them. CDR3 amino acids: CASSPRTGFADTQYF. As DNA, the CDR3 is TGTGCCAGTAGTCCCCGGACCGGCTTTGCAGATACGCAGTATTTT.

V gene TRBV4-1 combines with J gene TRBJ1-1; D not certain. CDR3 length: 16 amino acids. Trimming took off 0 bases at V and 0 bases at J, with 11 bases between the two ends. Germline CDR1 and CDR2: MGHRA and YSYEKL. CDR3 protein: CASSQEYGRLNTEAFF. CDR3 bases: TGCGCCAGCAGCCAAGAGTACGGCCGACTGAACACTGAAGCTTTCTTT.

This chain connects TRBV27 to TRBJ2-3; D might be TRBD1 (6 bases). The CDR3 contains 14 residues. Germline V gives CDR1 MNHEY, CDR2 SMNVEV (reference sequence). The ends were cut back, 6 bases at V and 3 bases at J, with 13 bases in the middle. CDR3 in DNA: TGTGCCAGCAGATTACAGGGTGGAACAGATACGCAGTATTTT. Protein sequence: CASRLQGGTDTQYF.